One sample yielded the 25 T cell receptor beta chains listed below, sequenced in a study of shared clonotypes between healthy human individuals. Produced via immunoSEQ multiplex PCR; TCRdb's table is partial and in-frame only. The sample includes fewer than 650,000 clones, about 82% of them seen just once. Sample: PBMCs. Receptors originate from a woman aged 40 to 50 in good health. Some clones in this sample may be carry-over from other donors' samples.

The V gene is TRBV6-5, the J gene TRBJ2-3; 9 bases map to TRBD1. The CDR3 has 16 amino acids. Germline V gene sequence: CDR1 MNHEY, CDR2 SVGAGI. J gave up 6 bases and V 4 bases, and 11 bases lay outside the gene matches. DNA for the CDR3: TGTGCCAGCAGTTTCCCCGGGACAGGGAATTCGGATACGCAGTATTTT. This sequence encodes CASSFPGTGNSDTQYF.

J is TRBJ1-3 and V is TRBV4-3, with unresolved D. CDR1 and CDR2 (germline): LGHNA, YSLEER. V was clipped by 0 bases and J by 0 bases, with 9 bases between them. The length of the CDR3 is 16 residues. DNA of the CDR3: TGCGCCAGCAGCCAAGATGGGTTTTCCTCTGGAAACACCATATATTTT. Amino acid sequence: CASSQDGFSSGNTIYF.

This clone was seen ten or more times. The gene calls are TRBV30 and TRBJ1-4; weak D call: TRBD1 (6 bases). V shed 8 bases and J shed 4 bases, with 11 bases lying between them. CDR1 and CDR2 from the germline V gene are GTSNPN and SVGIG (reference sequence). The CDR3 runs 12 residues. Here the CDR3 DNA reads TGTGCCCGACAGGAGAATAATGAAAAACTGTTTTTT. It translates to CARQENNEKLFF.

The V and J genes are TRBV19 and TRBJ2-5; TRBD1 matches at 9 bases. J was trimmed by 5 bases and V by 6 bases; bases with no gene match: 4. CDR1 and CDR2 from the germline V gene are LNHDA and SQIVND (reference sequence). The length of the CDR3 is 13 residues. CDR3 protein: CASRRDRAETQYF. The DNA of the CDR3 is TGTGCCAGTAGAAGGGACAGGGCGGAGACCCAGTACTTC.

The gene calls are TRBV5-5 and TRBJ2-6; D tentatively fits TRBD1 or TRBD2 (5 bases each). The CDR3 contains 16 residues. With 2 bases removed from V and 1 base from J, the gap between germline ends came to 10 bases. Germline V gene lookup returns CDR1 SGHKS and CDR2 YYEKEE (reference sequence). The CDR3 reads CASSLRGVSGANVLTF. CDR3 coding DNA: TGTGCCAGCAGCTTACGAGGGGTTTCTGGGGCCAACGTCCTGACTTTC. Variable domain in full (rest from reference TRBV5-5 and TRBJ2-6): DAGVTQSPTHLIKTRGQQVTLRCSPISGHKSVSWYQQVLGQGPQFIFQYYEKEERGRGNFPDRFSARQFPNYSSELNVNALLLGDSALYLCASSLRGVSGANVLTFGAGSRLTVL.

The chain is built from TRBV7-3 and TRBJ2-1; 10 bases fit TRBD2. Unmatched junction bases numbered 5, after V lost 3 bases and J lost 6 bases. CDR3 length: 15 residues. Germline values: CDR1 SGHTA, CDR2 FQGTGA. CDR3 sequence: CASSFSLAGANEQFF. CDR3 in DNA: TGTGCCAGCAGCTTCTCCCTAGCGGGAGCCAATGAGCAGTTCTTC.

The J gene is TRBJ1-4, the V gene TRBV5-1; D unclear. The CDR3 spans 14 residues. CDR1 is SGHRS and CDR2 is YFSETQ in the germline V gene. Trimming took off 7 bases at V and 7 bases at J, with 17 bases between the two ends. CDR3 DNA sequence: TGCGCCAGCGCCCCGGTGGTAGACGGTGAAAAACTGTTTTTT. This gives the protein CASAPVVDGEKLFF.

V is TRBV6-5 and J is TRBJ1-2, with D uncertain. The CDR3 is made up of 15 amino acids. V lost 4 bases and J lost 2, with 14 bases in between. Germline assignment: CDR1 MNHEY and CDR2 SVGAGI. The DNA of the CDR3 is TGTGCCAGCAGTTCGGACCCCCTGTGGAACTATGGCTACACCTTC. Protein: CASSSDPLWNYGYTF.

This clone was observed a handful of times. J is TRBJ1-1 and V is TRBV5-6; 8 bases match TRBD1. The CDR3 covers 13 residues. Germline V lookup: CDR1 SGHDT, CDR2 YYEEEE. Trimming at V came to 4 bases and at J to 7 bases, leaving 6 bases not matched to a gene. CDR3: CASSMGQEFEAFF. The CDR3 DNA is TGTGCCAGCAGCATGGGACAGGAGTTTGAAGCTTTCTTT.

The J gene is TRBJ1-1, the V gene TRBV5-1; 11 nucleotides line up with TRBD1. This CDR3 spans 19 amino acids. V trimming: 1 base; J trimming: 4 bases; junction bases outside the gene matches: 15. In germline, CDR1 is SGHRS, CDR2 YFSETQ. CDR3 protein: CASSLLSGGGTGGSTEAFF. DNA for the CDR3: TGCGCCAGCAGCTTGTTAAGCGGTGGTGGGACAGGGGGTTCCACTGAAGCTTTCTTT. Supplemented by reference TRBV5-1 and TRBJ1-1, the full variable domain reads KAGVTQTPRYLIKTRGQQVTLSCSPISGHRSVSWYQQTPGQGLQFLFEYFSETQRNKGNFPGRFSGRQFSNSRSEMNVSTLELGDSALYLCASSLLSGGGTGGSTEAFFGQGTRLTVV.

The V gene is TRBV6-1, the J gene TRBJ1-1; no clear D. This CDR3 has 13 amino acids. Trimming stripped 7 bases from V and 1 base from J, with 10 bases between. CDR1 and CDR2 (germline): MNHNS, SASEGT. The CDR3 DNA is TGTGCCAGCACCTGGACGGCGAACACTGAAGCTTTCTTT. Amino acid sequence: CASTWTANTEAFF.

The rearrangement joins TRBV5-1 to TRBJ2-1; D remains unclear. CDR1 SGHRS and CDR2 YFSETQ come from the germline V gene. Trimming cost V 4 bases and J 9 bases, with 11 bases left between them. The CDR3 contains 12 residues. CDR3 amino acids: CASSMVGGEQFF. The CDR3 DNA is TGCGCCAGCAGCATGGTAGGCGGTGAGCAGTTCTTC.

The rearrangement links TRBV5-1 to TRBJ2-1; 9 positions agree with TRBD2. This CDR3 contains 16 residues. The germline CDR1 and CDR2 sequences are SGHRS and YFSETQ. V trimming: 4 bases; J trimming: 8 bases; junction bases outside the gene matches: 13. The DNA for the CDR3 is TGCGCCAGCAGCCTAAATTCCGGGACTAGCAGCTATGAGCAGTTCTTC. This sequence encodes CASSLNSGTSSYEQFF.

The V call is TRBV28, the J call TRBJ2-7; 9 positions match TRBD1. The CDR3 length is 15 residues. Germline V gives CDR1 MDHEN, CDR2 SYDVKM. V shed 5 bases and J 3 bases; nucleotides not matched to a gene: 8. CDR3 DNA: TGTGCCAGCAGTGGGGGGGACAGGGCGGGCTACGAGCAGTACTTC. This codes for CASSGGDRAGYEQYF. The full variable domain, in which reference TRBV28 and TRBJ2-7 provide the parts outside the CDR3, is DVKVTQSSRYLVKRTGEKVFLECVQDMDHENMFWYRQDPGLGLRLIYFSYDVKMKEKGDIPEGYSVSREKKERFSLILESASTNQTSMYLCASSGGDRAGYEQYFGPGTRLTVT.

The chain is built from TRBV25-1 and TRBJ2-7, with 8 bases aligning to TRBD2. CDR1 is MGHDK, CDR2 SYGVNS, per germline. The CDR3 extends over 15 amino acids. V lost 8 bases, J lost 3 bases, and 12 bases stayed unmatched. CDR3 region: CASRHKSGGRYEQYF. CDR3 bases: TGTGCCAGCCGCCATAAATCGGGAGGGCGCTACGAGCAGTACTTC.

V gene TRBV4-3 combines with J gene TRBJ2-7; 7 bases agree with TRBD2. The V segment lost 4 bases and the J segment 3 bases; nucleotides outside the gene matches: 9. The CDR3 sequence is 15 residues long. Germline V CDR1 and CDR2: LGHNA, YSLEER. The CDR3 DNA follows: TGCGCCAGCAGCCGCGGGTCTAGCGGAAGCTACGAGCAGTACTTC. Protein sequence: CASSRGSSGSYEQYF.

This clone was counted a single time. CDR3 nucleotide sequence: TGTGCCATCAGTGAACAGCTAGCGGGAATGGGCACAGATACGCAGTATTTT. Translation gives CAISEQLAGMGTDTQYF. J is TRBJ2-3 and V is TRBV10-3; 9 bases match TRBD2. This CDR3 contains 17 residues. Germline V gives CDR1 ENHRY, CDR2 SYGVKD. Trimming took 3 bases from V and 1 from J; bases not matched to a gene: 8.

This clone occurred a few times. The chain links TRBV5-4 to TRBJ2-5, with TRBD2 matching 8 bases. The CDR3 sequence is 13 residues long. J gave up 4 bases and V 2 bases, and 1 base lay outside the gene matches. Germline loops: CDR1 SGHNT, CDR2 YYREEE (reference sequence). The chain's CDR3 is CASSLAGAETQYF. CDR3 in DNA: TGTGCCAGCAGCTTAGCGGGAGCAGAGACCCAGTACTTC. The variable domain in full, completed from reference TRBV5-4 and TRBJ2-5, reads ETGVTQSPTHLIKTRGQQVTLRCSSQSGHNTVSWYQQALGQGPQFIFQYYREEENGRGNFPPRFSGLQFPNYSSELNVNALELDDSALYLCASSLAGAETQYFGPGTRLLVL.

This clone was counted a single time. This could be a read error, since a much larger clone is one nucleotide away. Additional DNA sequences in this sample encode the identical CDR3. This chain connects TRBV29-1 to TRBJ1-1; a possible D gene is TRBD1 (6 bases). Germline lookup yields CDR1 SQVTM and CDR2 ANQGSEA. This CDR3 comprises 13 residues. The CDR3 coding sequence is TGCAGCGTTGCTACAGGGCGTAACACTGAAGCCTTCTTT. Amino acids: CSVATGRNTEAFF.

V and J are TRBV30 and TRBJ1-2, with D possibly TRBD1 on 5 matching bases. Trimming took off 3 bases at V and 4 bases at J, with 9 bases between the two ends. Germline lookup yields CDR1 GTSNPN and CDR2 SVGIG (reference sequence). The CDR3 runs to 12 residues. The CDR3 reads CAWSRTLYGYTF. The CDR3 DNA reads as TGTGCCTGGAGCCGGACACTCTATGGCTACACCTTC.

DNA for the CDR3: TGTGCCAGCAGTGTAGGGCGGGAGGGTAATGAGCAGTTCTTC. Translated: CASSVGREGNEQFF. The rearrangement uses TRBV2 and TRBJ2-1; TRBD2 aligns across 9 bases. CDR3 length equals 14 residues. Trimming at V came to 4 bases and at J to 7 bases, leaving 5 bases not matched to a gene. Germline V lookup: CDR1 SNHLY, CDR2 FYNNEI.

This sequence joins TRBV5-1 and TRBJ2-5, with D unclear. In germline, CDR1 is SGHRS, CDR2 YFSETQ. The CDR3 consists of 13 residues. V was clipped by 0 bases and J by 4 bases, with 7 bases between them. CDR3 in amino acids: CASSLEQRETQYF. The CDR3 nucleotides read TGCGCCAGCAGCTTGGAACAGAGAGAGACCCAGTACTTC.

This chain joins TRBV5-6 and TRBJ1-2; D is unresolved. Per the germline V gene, CDR1 is SGHDT and CDR2 is YYEEEE. The CDR3 is 15 residues long. Trimming cost V 1 base and J 0 bases, with 10 bases left between them. The CDR3 bases are TGTGCCAGCAGCTTGTCGGCAGCAGCTAACTATGGCTACACCTTC. It is translated as CASSLSAAANYGYTF.

In its sample, this clone was seen once. V is TRBV28 and J is TRBJ1-5; D is undetermined. The CDR3 is made up of 12 amino acids. Germline values: CDR1 MDHEN, CDR2 SYDVKM. V was clipped by 7 bases and J by 4 bases, with 8 bases between them. CDR3 nucleotide sequence: TGTGCCAGCAAGGCGGGGAATCAGCCCCAGCATTTT. Protein product: CASKAGNQPQHF.

The chain has TRBV28 and TRBJ2-1; 7 nucleotides align to TRBD1. Germline V gene data show CDR1 as MDHEN and CDR2 as SYDVKM. This CDR3 has 13 amino acids. Trimming removed 7 bases from V and 4 bases from J; junction bases left unmatched: 4. CDR3 protein: CASKAGGYNEQFF. The CDR3, as DNA: TGTGCCAGCAAGGCAGGGGGATACAATGAGCAGTTCTTC.